This T cell receptor beta chain was observed in a study of blood T cell repertoires in COVID-19. Whole-study context: Acute and convalescent COVID-19 specimens originated in the United States, Italy and Spain. T cells, B-cell-depleted T cells, or PBMCs provided the cDNA or gDNA that served as material.

The table lists this clone with a count of one. V lost 5 bases and J lost 7, with 19 bases in between. The CDR3 length is 14 residues. Germline V gives CDR1 SGHNT, CDR2 YYREEE (reference sequence). Per the study methods: Estimated nucleated cell counts came from reference gene primer amplification. Data came from immunoSEQ multiplex PCR; TCRdb stores just in-frame clones and leaves some out. For V, J and clone size, that table is used; D and trimming come from the DNA. This sample has approximately 96,000 clones; 90% to 95% occur once, and the top ten carry around 4.7%. The sample was peripheral blood. This chain connects TRBV5-4 to TRBJ2-7, with a tentative D call TRBD1 (6 bases). The origin of this receptor is a human donor with active COVID-19. The donor label of this sample is uncertain. CDR3 sequence: CASRLAGDRGEQYF. CDR3 nucleotide sequence: TGTGCCAGCAGACTGGCAGGGGATAGGGGGGAGCAGTACTTC.